This TCR beta chain was obtained from a study of spatial heterogeneity in lung cancer. Unique molecular identifiers tagged every individual TCR cDNA molecule. TCRdb re-called the 5' RACE reads through MiXCR, storing one row per CDR3 protein. The sample comprises tens of thousands of distinct CDR3 sequences, roughly an eighth of which are singletons, and about 57% rests with the top ten. The time point is: sample taken at primary tumor resection. Tumor, nontumor lung or frozen PBMC supplied whole RNA that was sequenced unsorted. The clonotype originates from a male donor with early-stage non-small cell lung cancer. Sequenced here: PBMCs, sampled at surgery.

CDR3 DNA: TGTGCCAGCAGCCCCCGGACTAGCGGGAGCGGCGATGAGCAGTTCTTC. Encoded protein: CASSPRTSGSGDEQFF. The J gene is TRBJ2-1, the V gene TRBV7-8, with 13 bases identical to TRBD2. V trimming: 5 bases; J trimming: 8 bases; junction bases outside the gene matches: 9. Germline V gene sequence: CDR1 SGHVS, CDR2 FQNEAQ. This CDR3 comprises 16 residues.